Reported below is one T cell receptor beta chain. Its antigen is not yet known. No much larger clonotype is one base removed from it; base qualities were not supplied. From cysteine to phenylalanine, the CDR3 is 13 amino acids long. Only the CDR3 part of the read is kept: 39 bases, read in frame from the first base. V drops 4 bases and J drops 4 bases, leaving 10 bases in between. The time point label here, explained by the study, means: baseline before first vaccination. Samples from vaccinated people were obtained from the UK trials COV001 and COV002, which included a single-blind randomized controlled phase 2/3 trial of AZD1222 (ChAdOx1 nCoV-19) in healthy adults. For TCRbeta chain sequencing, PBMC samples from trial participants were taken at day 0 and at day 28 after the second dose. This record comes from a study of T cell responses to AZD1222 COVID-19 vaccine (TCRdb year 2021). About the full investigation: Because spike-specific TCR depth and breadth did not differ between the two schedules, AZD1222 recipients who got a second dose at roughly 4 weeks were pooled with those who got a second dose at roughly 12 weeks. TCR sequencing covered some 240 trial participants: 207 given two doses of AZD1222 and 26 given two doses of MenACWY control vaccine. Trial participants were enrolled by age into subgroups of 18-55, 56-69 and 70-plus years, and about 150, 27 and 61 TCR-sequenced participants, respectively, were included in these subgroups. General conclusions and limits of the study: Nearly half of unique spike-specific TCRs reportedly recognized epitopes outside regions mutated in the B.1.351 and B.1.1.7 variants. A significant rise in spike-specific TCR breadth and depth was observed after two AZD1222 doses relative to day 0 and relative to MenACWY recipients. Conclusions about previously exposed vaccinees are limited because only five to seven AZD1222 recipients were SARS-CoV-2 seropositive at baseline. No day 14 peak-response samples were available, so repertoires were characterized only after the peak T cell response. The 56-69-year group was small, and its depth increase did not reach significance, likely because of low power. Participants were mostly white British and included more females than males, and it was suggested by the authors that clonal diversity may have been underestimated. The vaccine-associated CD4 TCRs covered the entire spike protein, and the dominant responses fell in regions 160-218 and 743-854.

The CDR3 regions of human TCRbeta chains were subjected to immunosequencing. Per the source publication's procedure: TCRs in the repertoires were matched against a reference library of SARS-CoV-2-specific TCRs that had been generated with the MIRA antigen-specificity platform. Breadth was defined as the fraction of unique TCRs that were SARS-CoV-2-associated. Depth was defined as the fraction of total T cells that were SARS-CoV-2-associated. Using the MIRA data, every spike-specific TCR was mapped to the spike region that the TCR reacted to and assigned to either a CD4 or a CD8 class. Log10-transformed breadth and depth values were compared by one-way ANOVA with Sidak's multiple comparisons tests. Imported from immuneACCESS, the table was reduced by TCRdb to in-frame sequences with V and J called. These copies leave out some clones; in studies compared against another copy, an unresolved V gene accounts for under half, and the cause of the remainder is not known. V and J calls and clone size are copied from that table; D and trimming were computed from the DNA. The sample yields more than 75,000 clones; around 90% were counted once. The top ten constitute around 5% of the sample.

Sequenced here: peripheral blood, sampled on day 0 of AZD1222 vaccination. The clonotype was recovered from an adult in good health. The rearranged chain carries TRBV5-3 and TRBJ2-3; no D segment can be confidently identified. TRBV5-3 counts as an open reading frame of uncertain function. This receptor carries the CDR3 CARSGICADTQYF. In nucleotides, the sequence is TGTGCCAGAAGCGGGATTTGCGCAGATACGCAGTATTTT.